This entry describes one T cell receptor beta chain. Trimming took 1 base from V and 4 from J, leaving 8 bases between them. CDR1 is SGHNT, CDR2 YYREEE, per germline (reference sequence). This CDR3 comprises 13 residues. The sample is drawn from a study of cytomegalovirus exposure and HLA in healthy donors. 13 Jbeta primers and 60 Vbeta primers were used for the PCR. The table came from immunoSEQ multiplex PCR; TCRdb's copy has only in-frame clones and leaves some out. The repertoire holds roughly 120,000 clones, under 70% seen once, with roughly 10% in the top ten. The chain has TRBV5-4 and TRBJ1-2, with no clear D. The sample taken for sequencing was PBMCs. The receptor's source is a man aged 25 to 45 in good health and CMV-seropositive. CDR3 sequence (DNA): TGTGCCAGCAGCTTGCCAGGCATCTATGGCTACACCTTC. Protein product: CASSLPGIYGYTF.